This T cell receptor beta chain was captured in a study of CDR3 diversity in severe acne. This clonotype was counted many times. Using its own MiXCR run on the PCR reads, TCRdb lists one record per CDR3 protein. The table lists about 90,000 distinct CDR3 sequences, 45% to 50% of them singletons. Germline loops: CDR1 SGHRS, CDR2 YFSETQ. This CDR3 has 17 residues. V shed 0 bases, J shed 0 bases, and the junction held 7 bases outside the gene matches. The chain carries TRBV5-1 and TRBJ2-3, with 7 nucleotides matching TRBD2. The specimen sequenced was blood. The receptor was derived from a male donor in good health, serving as a control. The CDR3 region has the DNA TGCGCCAGCAGCTTGGAGGCTAGCGGAGCTAGCACAGATACGCAGTATTTT. It encodes CASSLEASGASTDTQYF.